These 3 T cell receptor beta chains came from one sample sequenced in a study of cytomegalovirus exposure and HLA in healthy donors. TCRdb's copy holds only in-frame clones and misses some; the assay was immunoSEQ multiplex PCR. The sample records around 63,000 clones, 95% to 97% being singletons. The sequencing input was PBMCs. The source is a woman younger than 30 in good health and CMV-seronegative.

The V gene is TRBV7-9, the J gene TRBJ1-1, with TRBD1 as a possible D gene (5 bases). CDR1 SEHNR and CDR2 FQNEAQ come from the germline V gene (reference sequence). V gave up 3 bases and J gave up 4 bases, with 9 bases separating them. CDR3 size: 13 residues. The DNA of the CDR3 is TGTGCCAGCAGCTTGGGCGGGGGCACTGAAGCTTTCTTT. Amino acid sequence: CASSLGGGTEAFF.

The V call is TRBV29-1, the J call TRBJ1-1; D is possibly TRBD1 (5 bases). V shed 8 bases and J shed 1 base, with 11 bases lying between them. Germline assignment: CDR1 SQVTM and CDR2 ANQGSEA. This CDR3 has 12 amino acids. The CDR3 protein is CSWGSGNTEAFF. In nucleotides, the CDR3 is TGCAGCTGGGGCTCAGGGAACACTGAAGCTTTCTTT. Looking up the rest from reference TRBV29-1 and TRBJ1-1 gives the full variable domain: SAVISQKPSRDICQRGTSLTIQCQVDSQVTMMFWYRQQPGQSLTLIATANQGSEATYESGFVIDKFPISRPNLTFSTLTVSNMSPEDSSIYLCSWGSGNTEAFFGQGTRLTVV.

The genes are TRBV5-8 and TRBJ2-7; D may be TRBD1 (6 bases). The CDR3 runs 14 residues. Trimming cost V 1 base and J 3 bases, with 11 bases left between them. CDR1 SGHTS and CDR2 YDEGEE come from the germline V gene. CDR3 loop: CASSLSVQGYEQYF. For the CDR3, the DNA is TGTGCCAGCAGCTTGTCGGTACAGGGCTACGAGCAGTACTTC.